The entry below gives a single TCR beta chain sequence along with its context. Some clones are missing from TCRdb's copy, which holds only in-frame ones; the method was immunoSEQ multiplex PCR. The sample shows 210,000 or so clones, 80% of them seen only once. The data originate from a study of blood T cell repertoires in COVID-19. The participants were between about 18 and 90 years old and came from roughly 24 US areas. The sequence was obtained from a woman aged 40 to 55 with acute COVID-19. The sample comprised PBMCs or T cells enriched from blood (not recorded which).

DNA for the CDR3: TGTGCCAGCAGCACAGGGTCTGGAGGCAATCAGCCCCAGCATTTT. Amino acids: CASSTGSGGNQPQHF. The chain joins TRBV28 to TRBJ1-5, with D tentatively TRBD1 (6 bases). The CDR3 loop spans 15 amino acids. Trimming left V 6 bases short and J 2 bases short, with 14 bases between. Germline V gene sequence: CDR1 MDHEN, CDR2 SYDVKM.